This T cell receptor (beta chain) was retrieved from a study of blood T cell repertoires in COVID-19. Across the study: The origin of the acute and convalescent COVID-19 samples was the United States, Italy and Spain. Sources were T cells, B-cell-depleted T cells, or PBMCs; the material itself was cDNA or gDNA.

Assay: immunoSEQ multiplex PCR; the TCRdb copy retains only in-frame clones and omits some. The sample has under 150,000 clones, over 65% seen once. The CDR3 consists of 15 residues. Germline V gene data show CDR1 as SGHTS and CDR2 as YDEGEE. Germline trimming cut 3 bases from V and 6 bases from J; bases unmatched to any gene: 11. This chain joins TRBV5-8 and TRBJ2-7; 8 nucleotides match TRBD1. The clonotype originates from a woman between 35 and 50 years old with acute or convalescent COVID-19. Sample: peripheral blood. In DNA form, the CDR3 reads TGTGCCAGCAGCTACCCCCGGACAGGGCTTCGCGAGCAGTACTTC. It specifies CASSYPRTGLREQYF. Complete variable domain (other parts from reference TRBV5-8 and TRBJ2-7): EAGVTQSPTHLIKTRGQQATLRCSPISGHTSVYWYQQALGLGLQFLLWYDEGEERNRGNFPPRFSGRQFPNYSSELNVNALELEDSALYLCASSYPRTGLREQYFGPGTRLTVT.